This TCR beta chain was obtained from a study of Ad26.COV2.S vaccination and SARS-CoV-2 variants. Germline-derived CDR1 and CDR2 are SGHRS and YFSETQ. This CDR3 contains 16 residues. V dropped 4 bases and J dropped 1 base, with 16 bases sitting between them. Sample treatment: 15 to 20 received Ad26.COV2.S at low or high dose, single or two shots; roughly 5 received placebo; per-sample allocation not given. The samples were gathered on day 63 after the first injection of vaccine or placebo. TCRdb's copy holds only in-frame clones and misses some; the assay was immunoSEQ multiplex PCR. In the table there are about 400,000 clones, around 82% of which are singletons.

The specimen comprised peripheral blood, sampled in a trial of Ad26.COV2.S vaccine versus placebo. This chain joins TRBV5-1 and TRBJ2-3; possibly TRBD1 or TRBD2 for D (7 bases each). This sequence originates from a person between 18 and 65 years old who received the Ad26.COV2.S COVID-19 vaccine or a placebo. CDR3 sequence reads: CASSEGAGERTDTQYF. In DNA, the CDR3 is TGCGCCAGCAGCGAGGGGGCGGGAGAACGCACAGATACGCAGTATTTT.